The 8 T cell receptor beta chains reported below all come from one sample, sequenced in a study of CD8+ T cells in alopecia areata. The treatment denotes: oral pan-JAK inhibitor, 5-10 mg twice daily. Extraction of RNA preceded its reverse transcription into cDNA, which served as the sequencing template. Using immunoSEQ multiplex PCR, the repertoire was profiled, and TCRdb retains in-frame clones only, with some absent. The sample lists some 200,000 clones; about 60% were seen once. The sample here was CD8+ T cells sorted from blood, taken at week 24, from a patient treated with tofacitinib. These receptors all stem from a human donor with alopecia areata.

Comments on this clone: This may come from a read error, since a much larger clone is one base off. The rearrangement links TRBV30 to TRBJ2-1, with TRBD2 as a possible D gene (6 bases). The CDR3 consists of 13 residues. Trimming shortened V by 1 base and J by 6 bases, and 10 bases separated the two germline ends. The germline CDR1 and CDR2 sequences are GTSNPN and SVGIG (reference sequence). The CDR3 nucleotides read TGTGCCTGGAGTGCTGGTAGCGGCAATGAGCAGTTCTTC. This encodes CAWSAGSGNEQFF.

CDR3 residues: CTSSHIQETQYF. The DNA for the CDR3 is TGCACCAGCAGCCATATTCAAGAGACCCAGTACTTC. The chain has TRBV1 and TRBJ2-5; the D call in the table, TRBD2, was not verified against the DNA. TRBV1 is termed a pseudogene. There are 12 residues in the CDR3.

V gene TRBV11-2 combines with J gene TRBJ2-7; D gene ambiguous. Per germline, CDR1 SGHAT and CDR2 FQNNGV. The ends were cut back, 1 base at V and 4 bases at J, with 8 bases in the middle. The length of the CDR3 is 13 residues. In DNA, the CDR3 is TGTGCCAGCAGCTTAGTGAAAGGGTACGAGCAGTACTTC. This gives the protein CASSLVKGYEQYF.

V and J are TRBV25-1 and TRBJ2-7; the match to TRBD1 covers 11 bases. This CDR3 is 14 amino acids long. The J segment lost 0 bases and the V segment lost 7 bases, leaving 2 bases of the junction unmatched. Germline V gene lookup returns CDR1 MGHDK and CDR2 SYGVNS. As DNA, the CDR3 is TGTGCCAGCACCGGGACAGGGGGCTCCTACGAGCAGTACTTC. It yields the protein CASTGTGGSYEQYF.

J is TRBJ1-2 and V is TRBV5-1; a weak D match, TRBD1 (5 bases). The CDR3 is 14 residues long. V was cut by 1 base and J by 1 base, with 8 bases left in between. The V gene's germline CDR1 is SGHRS and CDR2 YFSETQ. The CDR3 region is CASSLKDSNYGYTF. CDR3 in DNA: TGCGCCAGCAGCTTGAAAGACAGTAACTATGGCTACACCTTC.

DNA for the CDR3: TGCAGCGTTGAAGACGAACTAGCGGGGGGGCCGTACAATGAGCAGTTCTTC. Translation: CSVEDELAGGPYNEQFF. The chain has TRBV29-1 and TRBJ2-1; 13 positions agree with TRBD2. From germline, CDR1 is SQVTM and CDR2 ANQGSEA. With 0 bases clipped from V and 4 bases from J, the junction kept 6 bases outside the gene matches. This CDR3 is 17 amino acids long.

The rearrangement joins TRBV6-5 to TRBJ1-1; D is undetermined. The ends were cut back, 9 bases at V and 4 bases at J, with 9 bases in the middle. Germline CDR1 reads MNHEY; CDR2 reads SVGAGI. This CDR3 is built from 11 residues. CDR3 bases: TGTGCCAGTTTCCGGGGCACTGAAGCTTTCTTT. Its translation is CASFRGTEAFF.

The chain couples TRBV15 to TRBJ1-1; D ambiguous. The CDR3 sequence is 13 residues long. Germline CDR1 LNHNV, CDR2 YYDKDF (reference sequence). The V end lost 1 base, the J end lost 0 bases, and 3 bases lay between the germline ends. Here the CDR3 DNA reads TGTGCCACCAGCAGAGTGGTGAACACTGAAGCTTTCTTT. Translation: CATSRVVNTEAFF.